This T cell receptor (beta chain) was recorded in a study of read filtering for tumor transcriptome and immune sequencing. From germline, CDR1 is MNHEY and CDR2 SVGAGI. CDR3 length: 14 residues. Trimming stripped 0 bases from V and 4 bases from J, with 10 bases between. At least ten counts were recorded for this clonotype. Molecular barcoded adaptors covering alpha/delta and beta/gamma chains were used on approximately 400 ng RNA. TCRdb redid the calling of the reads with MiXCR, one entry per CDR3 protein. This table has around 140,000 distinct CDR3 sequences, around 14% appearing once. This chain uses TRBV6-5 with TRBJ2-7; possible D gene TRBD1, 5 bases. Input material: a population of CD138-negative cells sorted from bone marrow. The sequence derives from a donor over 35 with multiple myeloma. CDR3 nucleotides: TGTGCCAGCAGTTACTCGCCCAGGGAATACGAGCAGTACTTC. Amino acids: CASSYSPREYEQYF.